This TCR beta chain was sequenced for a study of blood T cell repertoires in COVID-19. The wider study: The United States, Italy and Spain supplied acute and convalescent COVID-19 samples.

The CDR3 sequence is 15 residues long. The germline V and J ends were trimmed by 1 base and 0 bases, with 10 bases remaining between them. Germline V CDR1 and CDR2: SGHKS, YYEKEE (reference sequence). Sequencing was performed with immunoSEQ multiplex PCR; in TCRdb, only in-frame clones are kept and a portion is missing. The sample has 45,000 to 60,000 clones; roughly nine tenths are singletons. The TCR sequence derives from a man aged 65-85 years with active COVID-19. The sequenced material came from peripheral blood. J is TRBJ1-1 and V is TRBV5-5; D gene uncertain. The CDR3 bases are TGTGCCAGCAGCTTGTTGGGCAGAATGAACACTGAAGCTTTCTTT. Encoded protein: CASSLLGRMNTEAFF.